The sequence of this T cell receptor (beta chain) was determined in a study of T cell responses to AZD1222 COVID-19 vaccine. Notes on the study in general: Clonal diversity was possibly underestimated, and the donors were mostly white British, with more females.

Clones were read by immunoSEQ multiplex PCR, and TCRdb kept only the in-frame ones, dropping some. The table includes 89,000 or so clones, 65% to 90% detected once. To note about this clone: Its antigen is not known.

The CDR3 extends over 16 amino acids. Germline V gene lookup returns CDR1 SGDLS and CDR2 YYNGEE. The ends were cut back, 5 bases at V and 8 bases at J, with 20 bases in the middle. This rearrangement joins TRBV9 to TRBJ1-6, with D possibly matching TRBD1 (6 bases). The receptor comes from an adult in good health. The sequencing here drew on peripheral blood, taken on day 0 of AZD1222 vaccination. CDR3 sequence: CASSERIQGPYSPLHF. In nucleotides, the CDR3 is TGTGCCAGCAGTGAAAGGATACAGGGCCCTTATTCACCCCTCCACTTT.